These 4 T cell receptor beta chains were sequenced from one sample in a study of T-cell reconstitution after alpha-beta-depleted transplantation in children. During its preparation, the TCRbeta library received unique molecular identifiers. TCRdb redid the calling of the PCR reads with MiXCR, one entry per CDR3 protein. The table records approximately 350,000 distinct CDR3 sequences, roughly 14% of them present only once. The sequences come from PBMCs, collected from the stem cell graft. The receptors stem from a human donor who donated a stem cell graft to a child with Fanconi anemia.

This clonotype was detected only once. CDR3 sequence (DNA): TGTGCCAGCAGCTCTAGGCCGGGAGGGGGAGAGACCCAGTACTTC. This codes for CASSSRPGGGETQYF. This chain connects TRBV13 to TRBJ2-5, with 8 bases fitting TRBD2. V dropped 4 bases and J dropped 4; count of bases not matched to a gene: 8. Per the germline V gene, CDR1 is PRHDT and CDR2 is FYEKMQ (reference sequence). The CDR3 covers 15 residues.

This clonotype was counted ten times or more. V and J are TRBV5-1 and TRBJ2-5, with 9 bases that match TRBD2. The V gene's germline CDR1 is SGHRS and CDR2 YFSETQ. Trimming at V came to 3 bases and at J to 2 bases, leaving 2 bases not matched to a gene. The CDR3 loop spans 14 amino acids. The CDR3, as DNA: TGCGCCAGCAGCTCGACTAGCGGACAAGAGACCCAGTACTTC. Translation gives CASSSTSGQETQYF.

In this sample, this clonotype turned up many times. This chain links TRBV5-1 with TRBJ1-1, with unresolved D. The V end lost 0 bases, the J end lost 8 bases, and 8 bases lay between the germline ends. CDR3 length equals 12 residues. Looked up from germline, CDR1 is SGHRS and CDR2 is YFSETQ. CDR3: CASSLGYGEAFF. DNA for the CDR3: TGCGCCAGCAGCTTGGGTTATGGGGAAGCTTTCTTT. The complete variable domain, with remaining parts taken from reference TRBV5-1 and TRBJ1-1, reads KAGVTQTPRYLIKTRGQQVTLSCSPISGHRSVSWYQQTPGQGLQFLFEYFSETQRNKGNFPGRFSGRQFSNSRSEMNVSTLELGDSALYLCASSLGYGEAFFGQGTRLTVV.

This clonotype was seen a few times. The rearrangement joins TRBV20-1 to TRBJ1-1; D not resolved. Trimming removed 3 bases at V and 4 bases at J, with 18 bases between. Germline V gene lookup returns CDR1 DFQATT and CDR2 SNEGSKA (reference sequence). This CDR3 comprises 15 residues. The CDR3 DNA is TGCAGTGCTAGTGGGTCAGGCCTAGGGAGCACTGAAGCTTTCTTT. Translation: CSASGSGLGSTEAFF.